What follows are 15 T cell receptor beta chains derived from one specimen sequenced in a study. One entry per CDR3 protein results from TCRdb running MiXCR on the RT-PCR reads. The table includes hundreds of thousands of distinct CDR3 sequences, 13% to 15% detected once. Sequenced input: memory CD4+ T cells from blood. The receptors here all came from a female donor in good health, serving as a healthy control.

The chain links TRBV20-1 to TRBJ2-7, with unresolved D. V shed 7 bases and J shed 0 bases, with 10 bases lying between them. The CDR3 covers 12 residues. Germline CDR1 is DFQATT and CDR2 is SNEGSKA (reference sequence). The chain's CDR3 is CSGTANSYEQYF. The CDR3, as DNA: TGCAGTGGGACGGCGAACTCCTACGAGCAGTACTTC.

The V and J genes are TRBV9 and TRBJ1-1; D not certain. Germline CDR1 and CDR2: SGDLS and YYNGEE. V lost 0 bases, J lost 1 base, and 7 bases lay in between. The CDR3 totals 14 residues. The DNA of the CDR3 is TGTGCCAGCAGCGTAGCTCAGTGGAACACTGAAGCTTTCTTT. Translation gives CASSVAQWNTEAFF.

This clonotype occurred a few times. The rearrangement joins TRBV12-3 or TRBV12-4 to TRBJ1-6; D is undetermined. Trimming removed 6 bases at V and 10 bases at J, with 19 bases between. This CDR3 has 15 amino acids. CDR3 nucleotide sequence: TGTGCCAGCAGCCTCTCCCCGGGGTTACGCTCACCCCTCCACTTT. Translating gives CASSLSPGLRSPLHF.

This clonotype appeared a few times. The V call is TRBV21-1, the J call TRBJ2-7; whether TRBD2, the table's D call, matches the DNA was not checked. TRBV21-1 is shown as a pseudogene. This CDR3 spans 16 amino acids. CDR3 region: CASRGANRDSSYEQYF. The CDR3 bases are TGTGCCAGCAGGGGGGCAAACCGGGACTCCTCCTACGAGCAGTACTTC.

This clonotype was detected ten times or more. The chain couples TRBV5-1 to TRBJ2-5, with TRBD1 as a possible D gene (6 bases). There are 15 residues in the CDR3. CDR1 and CDR2 from the germline V gene are SGHRS and YFSETQ. V shed 3 bases and J shed 5 bases, with 17 bases lying between them. The chain's CDR3 is CASSSITGTWETQYF. The CDR3 bases are TGCGCCAGCAGCTCGATTACCGGGACATGGGAGACCCAGTACTTC.

This rearrangement joins TRBV12-5 to TRBJ2-3; no clear D gene. Germline V gene lookup returns CDR1 LGHNT and CDR2 FRNRAP. V lost 1 base to trimming and J lost 5 bases, with 7 bases between them. The CDR3 covers 13 residues. CDR3 protein: CASGLGHGDTQYF. The CDR3 DNA reads TGTGCTAGTGGTTTGGGCCACGGAGATACGCAGTATTTT.

V and J are TRBV20-1 and TRBJ2-3; D not resolved. This CDR3 is 15 amino acids long. Germline-derived CDR1 and CDR2 are DFQATT and SNEGSKA (reference sequence). V was shortened by 6 bases and J by 0 bases, with 16 bases between the two germline ends. Here the CDR3 reads CSANLRRSSTDTQYF. In nucleotides, the CDR3 is TGCAGTGCCAACCTGCGAAGGTCTAGCACAGATACGCAGTATTTT.

J is TRBJ2-3 and V is TRBV5-6; possible D gene TRBD2, 7 bases. In germline, CDR1 is SGHDT, CDR2 YYEEEE. V was clipped by 0 bases and J by 2 bases, with 16 bases between them. CDR3 length: 17 residues. CDR3 loop: CASSLEGGIRVTDTQYF. The CDR3, as DNA: TGTGCCAGCAGCTTGGAGGGGGGGATACGAGTCACAGATACGCAGTATTTT.

The chain links TRBV7-9 to TRBJ1-2; D unresolved. The V gene lost 1 base and the J gene lost 4 bases, with 10 bases spanning the gap. The germline V gene encodes CDR1 SEHNR and CDR2 FQNEAQ (reference sequence). This CDR3 contains 14 residues. CDR3 amino acids: CASSLGPGFYGYTF. The CDR3 DNA reads TGTGCCAGCAGCTTAGGCCCGGGCTTCTATGGCTACACCTTC.

This clonotype was counted only a few times. The chain links TRBV6-6 to TRBJ1-1, with D hard to call. Looked up from germline, CDR1 is MNHNY and CDR2 is SVGAGI (reference sequence). The CDR3 length is 13 residues. The V end was cut by 0 bases, the J end by 7 bases, with 9 bases between. CDR3 in amino acids: CASSYSKEIEAFF. The CDR3 DNA follows: TGTGCCAGCAGTTACTCGAAGGAGATTGAAGCTTTCTTT.

Many counts were recorded for this clonotype. The V and J genes are TRBV6-5 and TRBJ2-3, with D possibly being TRBD2 (5 bases). This CDR3 spans 16 amino acids. V lost 0 bases to trimming and J lost 9 bases, with 19 bases between them. Per the germline V gene, CDR1 is MNHEY and CDR2 is SVGAGI. In DNA form, the CDR3 reads TGTGCCAGCAGTTACTCCCCTAGCAGGTCTCGGGGAACGCAGTATTTT. The encoded protein is CASSYSPSRSRGTQYF.

A few counts support this clonotype. This rearrangement joins TRBV20-1 to TRBJ1-2, with D unresolved. V lost 4 bases, J lost 2 bases, and 8 bases lay in between. Germline lookup yields CDR1 DFQATT and CDR2 SNEGSKA (reference sequence). The CDR3 spans 12 residues. The CDR3 loop reads CSAIPDNYGYTF. The CDR3 nucleotides read TGCAGTGCTATACCAGACAACTATGGCTACACCTTC.

This chain connects TRBV7-8 to TRBJ2-1, with unresolved D. Germline V CDR1 and CDR2: SGHVS, FQNEAQ. CDR3 length equals 13 residues. V dropped 5 bases and J dropped 5 bases, with 10 bases sitting between them. For the CDR3, the DNA is TGTGCCAGCAGCATCGGTGCGAACAATGAGCAGTTCTTC. The encoded protein is CASSIGANNEQFF.

V is TRBV12-3 or TRBV12-4 and J is TRBJ1-2; weak D call: TRBD1 (5 bases). The CDR3 has 14 residues. The V and J ends lost 6 bases and 4 bases respectively, with 15 bases between them. CDR3 sequence: CASRRRDGRYGYTF. The CDR3 DNA is TGTGCCAGCAGGAGAAGGGACGGCCGCTATGGCTACACCTTC.

This clonotype showed up many times. The chain employs TRBV29-1 and TRBJ2-5; no firm D call. V lost 4 bases and J lost 4, with 10 bases in between. This CDR3 is built from 12 residues. CDR1 and CDR2 (germline): SQVTM, ANQGSEA. The CDR3 DNA is TGCAGCGTTGCGGATGGTGGAGAGACCCAGTACTTC. Translated: CSVADGGETQYF.